One T cell receptor (beta chain) is described in this entry. Assay used: immunoSEQ multiplex PCR; TCRdb lists only in-frame clones, some missing. Among roughly 8,000 clones listed, just under 75% were seen once. CDR1 is MNHEY, CDR2 SVGAGI, per germline. This CDR3 comprises 13 residues. Trimming took 8 bases from V and 1 from J, leaving 11 bases between them. This entry is derived from a study of OX40 agonist ivuxolimab in advanced cancers. The clonotype comes from an adult with an advanced solid tumor such as melanoma, head and neck, liver or kidney cancer. This chain uses TRBV6-5 with TRBJ1-1; D possibly corresponds to TRBD1 (5 bases). The source material was CD4+ or CD8+ T cells sorted from blood, sampled in a trial of the OX40 agonist ivuxolimab. The CDR3 DNA follows: TGTGCCAGCGGGGACGGATGGAACACTGAAGCTTTCTTT. This encodes CASGDGWNTEAFF.